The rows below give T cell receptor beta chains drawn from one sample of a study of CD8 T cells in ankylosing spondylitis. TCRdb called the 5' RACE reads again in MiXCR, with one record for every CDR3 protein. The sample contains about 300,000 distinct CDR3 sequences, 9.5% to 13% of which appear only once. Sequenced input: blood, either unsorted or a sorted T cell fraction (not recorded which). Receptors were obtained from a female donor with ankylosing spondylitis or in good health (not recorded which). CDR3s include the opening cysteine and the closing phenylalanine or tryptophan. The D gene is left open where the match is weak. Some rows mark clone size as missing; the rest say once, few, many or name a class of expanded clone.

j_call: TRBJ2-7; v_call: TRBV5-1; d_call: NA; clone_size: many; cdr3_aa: CASSFTGYEQYF; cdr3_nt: TGCGCCAGCAGCTTTACAGGGTACGAGCAGTACTTC
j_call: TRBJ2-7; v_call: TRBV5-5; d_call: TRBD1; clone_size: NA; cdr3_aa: CASSLRDRGEEQYF; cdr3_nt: TGTGCCAGCAGCCTCCGGGACAGGGGTGAAGAGCAGTACTTC
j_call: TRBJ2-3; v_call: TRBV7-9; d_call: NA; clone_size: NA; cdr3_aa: CASSLVSGNTDTQYF; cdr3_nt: TGTGCCAGCAGCTTAGTCAGCGGAAACACAGATACGCAGTATTTT
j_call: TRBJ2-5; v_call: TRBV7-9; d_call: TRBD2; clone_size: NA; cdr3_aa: CASSPRTSGETQYF; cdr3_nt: TGTGCCAGCAGCCCGAGGACTAGCGGAGAGACCCAGTACTTC
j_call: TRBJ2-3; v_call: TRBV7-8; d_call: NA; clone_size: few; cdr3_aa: CASSLGGARSDTQYF; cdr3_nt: TGTGCCAGCAGCTTAGGAGGGGCGCGATCAGATACGCAGTATTTT
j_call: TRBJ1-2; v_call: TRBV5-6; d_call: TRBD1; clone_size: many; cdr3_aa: CASSPQGQGRIGYTF; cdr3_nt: TGTGCCAGCAGCCCCCAGGGACAGGGCCGCATTGGCTACACCTTC
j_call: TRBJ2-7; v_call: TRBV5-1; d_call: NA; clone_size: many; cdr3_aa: CASSLGAYEQYF; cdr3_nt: TGCGCCAGCAGCTTGGGAGCCTACGAGCAGTACTTC
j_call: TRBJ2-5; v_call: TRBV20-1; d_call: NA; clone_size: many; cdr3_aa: CSVGQHQQETQYF; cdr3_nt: TGCAGTGTTGGACAGCACCAACAAGAGACCCAGTACTTC
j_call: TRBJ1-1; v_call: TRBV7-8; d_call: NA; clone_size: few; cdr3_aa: CASSSGEGRVTEAFF; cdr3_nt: TGTGCCAGCAGCTCGGGGGAGGGGAGAGTCACTGAAGCTTTCTTT
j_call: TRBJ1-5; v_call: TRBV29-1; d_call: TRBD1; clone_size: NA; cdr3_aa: CSAAGQGQSQPQHF; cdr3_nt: TGCAGCGCGGCAGGACAGGGGCAATCTCAGCCCCAGCATTTT
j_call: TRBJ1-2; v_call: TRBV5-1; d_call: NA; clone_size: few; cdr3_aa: CASSLATGGAPPGGYTF; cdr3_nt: TGCGCCAGCAGCTTGGCCACGGGGGGCGCCCCTCCCGGGGGCTACACCTTC
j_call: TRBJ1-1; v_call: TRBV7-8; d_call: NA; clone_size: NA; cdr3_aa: CASSLTAGSEAFF; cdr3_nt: TGTGCCAGCAGCTTAACCGCAGGGAGTGAAGCTTTCTTT
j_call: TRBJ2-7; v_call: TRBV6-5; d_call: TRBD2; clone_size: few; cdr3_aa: CASSYTSGTTSYEQYF; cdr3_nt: TGTGCCAGCAGTTACACTAGCGGCACCACCTCCTACGAGCAGTACTTC